This T cell receptor (beta chain) was identified during a study of blood T cell repertoires in COVID-19. The CDR3 length is 16 residues. The ends were cut back, 0 bases at V and 7 bases at J, with 13 bases in the middle. The germline gives CDR1 KGHSH, CDR2 LQKENI. In the study's own analysis: Counts of nucleated cells, estimated from reference gene primer amplification, were obtained. The table came from immunoSEQ multiplex PCR; TCRdb's copy has only in-frame clones and leaves some out. That table supplies the V and J calls and clone size; D and trimming were determined from the DNA. Of some 230,000 clones in the sample, 82% were seen once. In Seattle, patients joined the study during active infection and were tracked longitudinally.

J is TRBJ1-6 and V is TRBV18; D unclear. The specimen sequenced was peripheral blood. This TCR derives from a woman at least 80 years old with COVID-19, enrolled during active disease. The CDR3 loop is CASSPPFNRVNSPLHF. CDR3 nucleotides: TGTGCCAGCTCACCACCGTTTAACAGAGTGAATTCACCCCTCCACTTT.